Following are 5 T cell receptor beta chains from one sample sequenced in a study of T cell responses to AZD1222 COVID-19 vaccine. The method was immunoSEQ multiplex PCR; TCRdb's version includes in-frame clones alone and lacks a portion of them. This sample has about 53,000 clones; about 88% occur once, and the top ten carry roughly 27%. The source material was peripheral blood, sampled on day 0 of AZD1222 vaccination. The receptors derive from an adult in good health.

This chain links TRBV11-3 with TRBJ1-3; maybe TRBD1 (6 bases). Germline CDR1 reads SGHNT; CDR2 reads YENEEA. Trimming took off 5 bases at V and 0 bases at J, with 8 bases between the two ends. The CDR3 sequence is 14 residues long. CDR3 coding DNA: TGTGCCAGCAGCCGGGACACCTCTGGAAACACCATATATTTT. Residues: CASSRDTSGNTIYF.

The chain links TRBV7-9 to TRBJ2-6; D is uncertain. The germline CDR1 and CDR2 sequences are SEHNR and FQNEAQ (reference sequence). The V end was cut by 8 bases, the J end by 0 bases, with 2 bases between. The CDR3 spans 12 residues. In nucleotides, the CDR3 is TGTGCCAGCCGCTCTGGGGCCAACGTCCTGACTTTC. Encoded protein: CASRSGANVLTF.

CDR3 nucleotide sequence: TGTGCCAGCAGTGAAGGGGGAGTTAATGAAAAACTGTTTTTT. Residues: CASSEGGVNEKLFF. This sequence joins TRBV6-1 and TRBJ1-4; no reliable D call. V was clipped by 1 base and J by 4 bases, with 7 bases between them. The CDR3 has 14 amino acids. Germline CDR1 MNHNS, CDR2 SASEGT.

The CDR3 DNA reads TGCGCCAGCAGCGTCAAGCGGGGTTACAATGAGCAGTTCTTC. Its protein is CASSVKRGYNEQFF. V and J are TRBV5-1 and TRBJ2-1; TRBD2 aligns across 7 bases. The CDR3 sequence is 14 residues long. Per germline, CDR1 SGHRS and CDR2 YFSETQ. J was trimmed by 4 bases and V by 4 bases; bases with no gene match: 5. The variable domain in full, completed from reference TRBV5-1 and TRBJ2-1, reads KAGVTQTPRYLIKTRGQQVTLSCSPISGHRSVSWYQQTPGQGLQFLFEYFSETQRNKGNFPGRFSGRQFSNSRSEMNVSTLELGDSALYLCASSVKRGYNEQFFGPGTRLTVL.

This chain joins TRBV20-1 and TRBJ2-4, with unresolved D. Trimming pared 3 bases from V and 1 base from J, leaving 16 bases between. The CDR3 has 16 residues. Germline assignment: CDR1 DFQATT and CDR2 SNEGSKA (reference sequence). In DNA, the CDR3 is TGCAGTGCTAGTTTCGTGACTGGGTCTGCCAAAAACATTCAGTACTTC. Its translation: CSASFVTGSAKNIQYF.